A selection of T cell receptor beta chains follows, all from one sample in a study of neoadjuvant anti-PD-1 for oral cavity cancer. Produced via immunoSEQ multiplex PCR; TCRdb's table is partial and in-frame only. Here the sample spans tens of thousands of clones, about 88% being singletons. Sequencing was performed on PBMCs, taken after nivolumab (anti-PD-1) treatment. The receptors were gathered from a person between 40 and 85 years old with oral cavity squamous cell carcinoma. Both conserved end residues are part of each CDR3. A D gene is named only where the DNA matches it firmly. Only some rows state a clone size, as once, few, many or a class for expanded clones.

V gene	clone size	D gene	J gene	CDR3 protein	CDR3 DNA
TRBV27	-	-	TRBJ1-3	CASSQQGTGNTIYF	TGTGCCAGCTCCCAACAGGGAACTGGAAACACCATATATTTT
TRBV29-1	-	TRBD1	TRBJ1-1	CSVGGDRTEAFF	TGCAGCGTTGGGGGGGACAGGACTGAAGCTTTCTTT
TRBV29-1	once	-	TRBJ2-2	CSVVSRTGELFF	TGCAGCGTTGTCTCCAGAACCGGGGAGCTGTTTTTT
TRBV2	-	TRBD2	TRBJ2-5	CASSLTSARETQYF	TGTGCCAGCAGTCTGACTAGCGCGCGAGAGACCCAGTACTTC
TRBV2	-	TRBD1	TRBJ2-2	CAIQSGQGDTGELFF	TGTGCCATCCAATCGGGACAGGGGGACACCGGGGAGCTGTTTTTT
TRBV4-1	once	-	TRBJ2-7	CASSQPDQSSYEQYF	TGCGCCAGCAGCCAACCTGACCAGAGCTCCTACGAGCAGTACTTC
TRBV6-5	-	-	TRBJ2-2	CASSSLAGNRELFF	TGTGCCAGCAGCTCCTTGGCGGGGAACCGGGAGCTGTTTTTT
TRBV6-1	-	-	TRBJ1-1	CASSPTGGLTEAFF	TGTGCCAGCAGTCCCACGGGGGGCCTCACTGAAGCTTTCTTT
TRBV29-1	-	TRBD2	TRBJ2-7	CSVGSLSAGGSYEQYF	TGCAGCGTTGGATCCCTGTCGGCGGGAGGGTCCTACGAGCAGTACTTC
TRBV10-3	-	-	TRBJ2-2	CAISETRFNTGELFF	TGTGCCATCAGTGAAACCAGGTTTAACACCGGGGAGCTGTTTTTT
TRBV29-1	-	-	TRBJ1-5	CSVSGPNNQPQHF	TGCAGCGTCTCGGGACCGAACAATCAGCCCCAGCATTTT
TRBV7-2	-	-	TRBJ2-4	CASSVDSVGIQYF	TGTGCCAGCAGCGTCGACTCGGTTGGGATTCAGTACTTC
TRBV25-1	-	TRBD2	TRBJ2-3	CASSAPAIAGGGTQYF	TGTGCCAGCAGTGCGCCCGCCATAGCGGGAGGGGGTACGCAGTATTTT
TRBV6-5	-	TRBD2	TRBJ2-1	CASSYSLAGSYNEQFF	TGTGCCAGCAGTTACTCACTAGCGGGCTCCTACAATGAGCAGTTCTTC
TRBV6-5	-	-	TRBJ2-7	CASSSFTYEQYF	TGTGCCAGCAGCTCTTTTACCTACGAGCAGTACTTC
TRBV6-1	-	-	TRBJ1-1	CASSERVGHPTEAFF	TGTGCCAGCAGTGAACGGGTGGGACACCCCACTGAAGCTTTCTTT
TRBV27	-	-	TRBJ2-3	CASSLIGRPQYTQYF	TGTGCCAGCAGTTTAATAGGCAGACCCCAGTATACGCAGTATTTT
TRBV9	-	-	TRBJ2-3	CASSVGGYTDTQYF	TGTGCCAGCAGCGTAGGAGGGTACACAGATACGCAGTATTTT
TRBV2	-	-	TRBJ1-5	CASSVVGAVSNQPQHF	TGTGCCAGCAGTGTAGTTGGGGCGGTCAGCAATCAGCCCCAGCATTTT
TRBV7-8	-	TRBD1	TRBJ1-1	CASLRGQNTEAFF	TGTGCCAGCCTGAGGGGGCAAAACACTGAAGCTTTCTTT
TRBV28	-	-	TRBJ2-5	CASSLLPGQETQYF	TGTGCCAGCAGTTTATTACCCGGGCAAGAGACCCAGTACTTC
TRBV27	-	TRBD2	TRBJ2-1	CASSPGTSGTYNEQFF	TGTGCCAGCAGTCCCGGGACTAGCGGGACGTACAATGAGCAGTTCTTC
TRBV6-5	few	-	TRBJ1-2	CASSYSSRYGYTF	TGTGCCAGCAGTTACTCGTCTCGATATGGCTACACCTTC
TRBV5-1	-	TRBD1	TRBJ1-1	CASSTRQGVKTEAFF	TGCGCCAGCAGCACTAGACAGGGGGTAAAAACTGAAGCTTTCTTT
TRBV5-1	-	-	TRBJ2-3	CASSLARKNGPATDTQYF	TGCGCCAGCAGCTTGGCCAGGAAAAATGGCCCCGCCACAGATACGCAGTATTTT
TRBV9	-	-	TRBJ2-3	CASSVDGGRDTQYF	TGTGCCAGCAGCGTAGACGGGGGGCGGGATACGCAGTATTTT
TRBV7-3	-	TRBD1	TRBJ2-3	CASSPRTGEDTQYF	TGTGCCAGCAGCCCACGGACAGGGGAAGATACGCAGTATTTT
TRBV9	-	TRBD1	TRBJ1-1	CASGTGDGTGHTEAFF	TGTGCCAGCGGGACAGGGGACGGAACAGGGCACACTGAAGCTTTCTTT
TRBV9	-	-	TRBJ2-1	CASSVGGTTYNEQFF	TGTGCCAGCAGCGTAGGAGGGACGACCTACAATGAGCAGTTCTTC
TRBV4-1	-	TRBD2	TRBJ2-7	CASSQEVGGRSPYEQYF	TGCGCCAGCAGCCAAGAAGTCGGCGGGAGGAGCCCCTACGAGCAGTACTTC